The rows below give T cell receptor beta chains drawn from one sample of a study of early T cells in non-severe SARS-CoV-2 infection. TCRdb called the 5' RACE reads again in MiXCR, with one record for every CDR3 protein. The sample holds tens of thousands of distinct CDR3 sequences; 6.6% are singletons and the top ten take about 36%. What was sequenced was whole blood. The receptors originated from an adult who was a healthcare worker with PCR-confirmed SARS-CoV-2 infection or an uninfected control (not recorded which). Each CDR3 is given with its conserved first and last residue. The D gene is left open where the match is weak. Clone size is not always given. Where it is, it says once, few, many or a class for expanded clones.

size,D,J,V,DNA,CDR3
few,TRBD1,TRBJ2-7,TRBV29-1,TGCAGCGCGGCAAGGACAGGGGCGTACGAGCAGTACTTC,CSAARTGAYEQYF
many,NA,TRBJ1-6,TRBV11-3,TGTGCCAGCAGCTATCGCGGAGAATTATTACCCCTCCACTTT,CASSYRGELLPLHF
many,NA,TRBJ2-1,TRBV29-1,TGCAGCGTCGGGGGAGGGGGAGCGAGTTACAATGAGCAGTTCTTC,CSVGGGGASYNEQFF
NA,TRBD1,TRBJ1-1,TRBV19,TGTGCCAGTAGTGCTCGGGACAGGAACACTGAAGCTTTCTTT,CASSARDRNTEAFF
many,NA,TRBJ2-6,TRBV20-1,TGCAGTGCCCCCGAAAGCTCTGGGGCCAACGTCCTGACTTTC,CSAPESSGANVLTF
NA,NA,TRBJ2-5,TRBV7-8,TGTGCCAGCAGCTTAGAGGGTCGGGAGACCCAGTACTTC,CASSLEGRETQYF
NA,NA,TRBJ1-6,TRBV7-6,TGTGCCAGCAGCCCAAGACAGGACCGGGCACCCCTCCACTTT,CASSPRQDRAPLHF
many,TRBD1,TRBJ1-6,TRBV25-1,TGTGCCAGCAGGACAGGGAAATCACCCCTCCACTTT,CASRTGKSPLHF
few,NA,TRBJ2-5,TRBV11-3,TGTGCCAGCAGCTGGAGGGTGGAGGCCCAGTACTTC,CASSWRVEAQYF
NA,TRBD1,TRBJ1-3,TRBV30,TGTGCCTGGGGTCCCCTAGGGGGCGGTGGAAACACCATATATTTT,CAWGPLGGGGNTIYF
many,NA,TRBJ1-4,TRBV5-4,TGTGCCAGCAGCTCCGTCGACCAGGCAACTAATGAAAAACTGTTTTTT,CASSSVDQATNEKLFF
many,NA,TRBJ1-1,TRBV7-2,TGTGCCAGCAGCTTAGAGAGGTCGGGGACTGAAGCTTTCTTT,CASSLERSGTEAFF
many,NA,TRBJ1-2,TRBV28,TGTGCCAGCATCCCTCCAGGGTGGAACTATGGCTACACCTTC,CASIPPGWNYGYTF
many,NA,TRBJ1-3,TRBV7-2,TGTGCCAGCAGCTTCAACCCTAGCTCTGGAAACACCATATATTTT,CASSFNPSSGNTIYF
many,NA,TRBJ1-6,TRBV6-6,TGTGCCAGCAGTTACTCTGACGGAGGATATTCACCCCTCCACTTT,CASSYSDGGYSPLHF